This T cell receptor (beta chain) was sequenced in a study of blood T cell repertoires in COVID-19. Across the study: Material from acute and convalescent COVID-19 was sourced from the United States, Italy and Spain. The analysed material was cDNA or gDNA that came from T cells, B-cell-depleted T cells, or PBMCs.

Method: immunoSEQ multiplex PCR; TCRdb's copy keeps in-frame clones and lacks some. The sample has over 100,000 clones; roughly 83% are singletons. Germline values: CDR1 LNHDA, CDR2 SQIVND (reference sequence). V was pared by 8 bases and J by 5 bases, with 13 bases between. The CDR3 contains 13 residues. The chain has TRBV19 and TRBJ1-5; no clear D gene. The origin of this receptor is a woman older than 75 with active or convalescent COVID-19. Material for sequencing was peripheral blood. In nucleotides, the CDR3 is TGTGCCAGTTCGAGGAGTATGGATCAGCCCCAGCATTTT. This translates into CASSRSMDQPQHF.